The clone carrying this T cell receptor beta chain was seen more than once but under ten times. What it binds is not known. TCRdb re-analysed the 5' RACE reads in MiXCR, keeping a single row per CDR3 protein. The repertoire holds 110,000 to 150,000 distinct CDR3 sequences, with 11% to 15% as singletons. This sample is drawn from a study of T-cell memory formation after mild COVID-19. Across the whole study: Largely, TCR clusters stayed within a single donor. The study's findings and limits: CD4+ contracting clones lay mainly in CM and EM, CD8+ ones in EMRA.

Germline values: CDR1 SGHTA, CDR2 FQGTGA. The CDR3 has 14 residues. V was clipped by 5 bases and J by 4 bases; unmatched bases: 5. The receptor's source is an adult woman who had mild COVID-19 (a few samples of this study predate the infection). Cell type and time point are not known. V usage is TRBV7-3 and J usage is TRBJ1-1; TRBD1 agrees at 9 bases. Sequenced sample: PBMCs or a T cell subset sorted from them (not recorded which). CDR3 region: CASSVTGGSTEAFF. CDR3 coding DNA: TGTGCCAGCAGCGTGACAGGGGGGAGCACTGAAGCTTTCTTT.